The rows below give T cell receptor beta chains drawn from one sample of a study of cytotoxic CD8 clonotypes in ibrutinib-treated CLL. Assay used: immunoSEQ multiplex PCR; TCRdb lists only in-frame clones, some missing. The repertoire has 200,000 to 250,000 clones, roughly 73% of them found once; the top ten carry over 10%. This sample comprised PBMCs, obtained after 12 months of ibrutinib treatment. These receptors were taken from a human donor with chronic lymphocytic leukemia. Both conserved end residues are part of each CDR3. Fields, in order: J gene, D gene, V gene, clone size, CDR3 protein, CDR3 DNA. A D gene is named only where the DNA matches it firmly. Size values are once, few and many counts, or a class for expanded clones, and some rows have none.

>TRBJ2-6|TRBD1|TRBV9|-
CASSVGDSFLSGANVLTF
TGTGCCAGCAGCGTAGGGGACAGCTTTCTCTCTGGGGCCAACGTCCTGACTTTC
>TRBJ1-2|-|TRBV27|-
CASSSRGDYGYTF
TGTGCCAGCAGTTCTCGGGGTGACTATGGCTACACCTTC
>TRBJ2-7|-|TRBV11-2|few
CASRPPGSTYEQYF
TGTGCCAGCAGACCACCGGGCTCGACGTACGAGCAGTACTTC
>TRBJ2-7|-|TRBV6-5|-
CASSYSTGPYEQYF
TGTGCCAGCAGTTACTCCACAGGGCCCTACGAGCAGTACTTC
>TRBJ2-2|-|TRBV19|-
CASGVSGRNTGELFF
TGTGCCAGTGGAGTTTCAGGTCGCAACACCGGGGAGCTGTTTTTT
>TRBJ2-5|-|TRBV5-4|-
CASSRSPLIETQYF
TGTGCCAGCAGCCGATCACCTCTCATAGAGACCCAGTACTTC
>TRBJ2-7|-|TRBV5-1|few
CASSTNRESHEQYF
TGCGCCAGCAGCACCAACAGGGAAAGCCACGAGCAGTACTTC
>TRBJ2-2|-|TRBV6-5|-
CASSKIDRHTGELFF
TGTGCCAGCTCAAAAATCGACAGACACACCGGGGAGCTGTTTTTT
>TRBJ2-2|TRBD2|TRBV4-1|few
CASSQSRDWGGGELFF
TGCGCCAGCAGCCAATCCCGCGACTGGGGGGGCGGGGAGCTGTTTTTT
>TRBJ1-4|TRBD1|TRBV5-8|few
CASSLGDRVGEKLFF
TGTGCCAGCAGCTTGGGGGACAGGGTCGGTGAAAAACTGTTTTTT
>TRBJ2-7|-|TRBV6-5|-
CASSSIGSNYEQYF
TGTGCCAGCAGTTCCATCGGGAGTAACTACGAGCAGTACTTC
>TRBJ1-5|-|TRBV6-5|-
CASGAVYGNQPQHF
TGTGCCAGCGGGGCAGTATATGGGAATCAGCCCCAGCATTTT
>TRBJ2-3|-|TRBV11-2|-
CASSLPSRTQYF
TGTGCCAGCAGCTTGCCCAGCCGGACGCAGTATTTT
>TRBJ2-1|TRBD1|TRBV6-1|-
CASRTGGSSYNEQFF
TGTGCCAGCCGGACAGGGGGTAGCTCCTACAATGAGCAGTTCTTC
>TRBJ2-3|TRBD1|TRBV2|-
CASVRDRGTDTQYF
TGTGCCAGCGTTCGGGACAGGGGCACAGATACGCAGTATTTT
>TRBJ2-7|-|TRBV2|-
CASEGGLNEQYF
TGTGCCAGCGAAGGGGGTCTTAACGAGCAGTACTTC